This T cell receptor (beta chain) was sequenced for a study of cytomegalovirus exposure and HLA in healthy donors. The V end was cut by 8 bases, the J end by 1 base, with 11 bases between. The length of the CDR3 is 14 residues. The germline V gene encodes CDR1 MGHDK and CDR2 SYGVNS. Amplification used 60 Vbeta primers and 13 Jbeta primers. Method: immunoSEQ multiplex PCR; TCRdb's copy keeps in-frame clones and lacks some. The top ten clones hold 0.24% of a sample with around 120,000 clones, 65% to 85% of them seen once. The chain uses TRBV25-1 and TRBJ1-4; tentative D call: TRBD1 (5 bases). The sequence derives from a man aged 50 to 60 in good health and CMV-seronegative. The sequenced sample was PBMCs. CDR3 sequence: CASSLGGTNEKLFF. The DNA for the CDR3 is TGTGCCAGCTCTCTCGGGGGAACTAATGAAAAACTGTTTTTT.